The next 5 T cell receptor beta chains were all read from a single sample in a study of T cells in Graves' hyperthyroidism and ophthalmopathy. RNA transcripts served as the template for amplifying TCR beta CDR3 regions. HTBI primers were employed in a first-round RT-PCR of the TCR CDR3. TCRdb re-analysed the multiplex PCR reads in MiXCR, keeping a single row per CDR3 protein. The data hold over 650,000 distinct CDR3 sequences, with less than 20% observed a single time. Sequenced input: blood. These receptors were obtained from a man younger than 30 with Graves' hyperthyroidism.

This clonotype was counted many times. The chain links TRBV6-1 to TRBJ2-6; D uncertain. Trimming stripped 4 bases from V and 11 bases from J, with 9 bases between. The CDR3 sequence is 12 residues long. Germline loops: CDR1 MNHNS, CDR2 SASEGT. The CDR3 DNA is TGTGCCAGCAGTGTCAGGCAGCACGTCCTGACTTTC. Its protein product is CASSVRQHVLTF.

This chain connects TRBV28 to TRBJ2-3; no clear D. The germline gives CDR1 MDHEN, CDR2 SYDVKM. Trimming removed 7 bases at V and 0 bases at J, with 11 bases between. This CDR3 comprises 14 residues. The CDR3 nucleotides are TGTGCCAGCAACCCCGTCTTGAGCACAGATACGCAGTATTTT. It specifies CASNPVLSTDTQYF.

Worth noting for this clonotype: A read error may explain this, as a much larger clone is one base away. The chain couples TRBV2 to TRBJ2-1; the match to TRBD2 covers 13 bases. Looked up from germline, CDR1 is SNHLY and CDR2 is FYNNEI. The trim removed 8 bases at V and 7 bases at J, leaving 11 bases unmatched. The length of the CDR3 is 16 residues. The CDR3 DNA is TGTGCCAGCGGCCAAAGGTGGACTAGCGGGAGTAATGAGCAGTTCTTC. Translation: CASGQRWTSGSNEQFF.

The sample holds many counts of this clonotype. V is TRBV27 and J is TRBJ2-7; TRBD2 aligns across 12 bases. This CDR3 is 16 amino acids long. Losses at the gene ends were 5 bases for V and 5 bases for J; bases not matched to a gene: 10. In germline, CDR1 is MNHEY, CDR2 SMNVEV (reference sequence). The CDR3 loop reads CASSPILAGGPDEQYF. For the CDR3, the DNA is TGTGCCAGCAGTCCTATCCTAGCGGGAGGGCCCGACGAGCAGTACTTC.

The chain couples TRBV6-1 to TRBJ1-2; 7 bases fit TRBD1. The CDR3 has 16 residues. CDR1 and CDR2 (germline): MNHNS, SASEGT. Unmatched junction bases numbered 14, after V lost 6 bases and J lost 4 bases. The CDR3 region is CASRDFTGASVYGYTF. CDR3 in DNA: TGTGCCAGCAGGGACTTCACAGGGGCGAGCGTCTATGGCTACACCTTC.